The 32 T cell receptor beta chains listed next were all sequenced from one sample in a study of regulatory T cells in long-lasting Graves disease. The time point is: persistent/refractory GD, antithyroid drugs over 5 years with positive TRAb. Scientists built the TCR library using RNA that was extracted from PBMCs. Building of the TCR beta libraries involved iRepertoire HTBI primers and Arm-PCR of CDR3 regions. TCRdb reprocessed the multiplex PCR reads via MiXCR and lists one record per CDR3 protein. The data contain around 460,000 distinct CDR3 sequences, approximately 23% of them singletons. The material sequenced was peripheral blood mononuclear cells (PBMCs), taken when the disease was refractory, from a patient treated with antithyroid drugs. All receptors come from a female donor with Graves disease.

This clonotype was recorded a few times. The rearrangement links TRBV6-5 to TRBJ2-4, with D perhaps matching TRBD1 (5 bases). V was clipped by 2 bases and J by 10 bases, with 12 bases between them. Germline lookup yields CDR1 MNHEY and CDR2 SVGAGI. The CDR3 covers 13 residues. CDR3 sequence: CASSYGQMGIQYF. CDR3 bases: TGTGCCAGCAGTTACGGACAAATGGGAATTCAGTACTTC.

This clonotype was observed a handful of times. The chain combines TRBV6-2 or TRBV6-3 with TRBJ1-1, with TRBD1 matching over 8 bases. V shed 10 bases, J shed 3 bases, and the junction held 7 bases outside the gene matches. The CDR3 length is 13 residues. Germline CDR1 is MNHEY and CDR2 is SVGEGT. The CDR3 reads CATLQGEDTEAFF. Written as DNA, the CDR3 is TGTGCCACCTTACAGGGGGAGGACACTGAAGCTTTCTTT.

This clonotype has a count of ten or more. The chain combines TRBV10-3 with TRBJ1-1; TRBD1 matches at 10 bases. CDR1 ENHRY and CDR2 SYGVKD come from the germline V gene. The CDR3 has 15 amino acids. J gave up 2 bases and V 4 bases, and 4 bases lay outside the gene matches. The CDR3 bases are TGTGCCATCAGTGGGGACAGGGGAGGCAACACTGAAGCTTTCTTT. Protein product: CAISGDRGGNTEAFF.

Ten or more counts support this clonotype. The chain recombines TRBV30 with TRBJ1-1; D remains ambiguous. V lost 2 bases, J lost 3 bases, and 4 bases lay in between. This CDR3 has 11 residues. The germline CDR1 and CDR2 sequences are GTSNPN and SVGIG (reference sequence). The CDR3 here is CAWSRDTEAFF. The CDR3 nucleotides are TGTGCCTGGAGTCGGGACACTGAAGCTTTCTTT.

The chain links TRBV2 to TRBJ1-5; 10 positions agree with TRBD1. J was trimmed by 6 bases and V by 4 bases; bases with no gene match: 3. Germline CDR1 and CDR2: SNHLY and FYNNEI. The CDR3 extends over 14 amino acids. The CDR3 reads CASSVTGGFQPQHF. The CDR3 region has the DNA TGTGCCAGCAGTGTGACAGGGGGCTTTCAGCCCCAGCATTTT.

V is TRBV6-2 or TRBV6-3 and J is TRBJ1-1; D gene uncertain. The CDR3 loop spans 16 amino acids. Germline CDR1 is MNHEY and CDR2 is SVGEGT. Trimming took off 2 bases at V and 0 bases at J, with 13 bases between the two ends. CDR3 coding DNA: TGTGCCAGCAGTTACGAATTTCGGACCATGAACACTGAAGCTTTCTTT. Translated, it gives CASSYEFRTMNTEAFF.

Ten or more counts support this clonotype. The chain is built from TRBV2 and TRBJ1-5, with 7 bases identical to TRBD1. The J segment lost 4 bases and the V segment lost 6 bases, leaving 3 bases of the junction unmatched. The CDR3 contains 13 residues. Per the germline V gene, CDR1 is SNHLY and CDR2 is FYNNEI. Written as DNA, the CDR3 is TGTGCCAGCAGGTCACAGGGGAATCAGCCCCAGCATTTT. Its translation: CASRSQGNQPQHF.

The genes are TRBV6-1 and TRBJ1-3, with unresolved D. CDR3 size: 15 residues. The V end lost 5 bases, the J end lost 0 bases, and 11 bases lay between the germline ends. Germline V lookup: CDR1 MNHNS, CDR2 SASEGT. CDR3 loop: CASSPLGSSGNTIYF. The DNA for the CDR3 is TGTGCCAGCAGTCCCCTCGGGAGCTCTGGAAACACCATATATTTT.

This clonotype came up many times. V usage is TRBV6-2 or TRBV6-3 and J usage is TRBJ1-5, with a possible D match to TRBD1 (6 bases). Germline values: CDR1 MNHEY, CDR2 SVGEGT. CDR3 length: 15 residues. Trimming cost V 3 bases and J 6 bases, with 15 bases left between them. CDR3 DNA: TGTGCCAGCAGTTATCCCGGGGGGCATAGTCAGCCCCAGCATTTT. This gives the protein CASSYPGGHSQPQHF.

The CDR3 DNA reads as TGTGCCAGCAAAAGGGACAGGGGCCATGAGCAGTTCTTC. It encodes CASKRDRGHEQFF. This chain links TRBV7-3 with TRBJ2-1; 10 nucleotides match TRBD1. CDR1 is SGHTA and CDR2 is FQGTGA in the germline V gene. With V trimmed by 7 bases and J by 8 bases, 5 bases remained unmatched. This CDR3 contains 13 residues.

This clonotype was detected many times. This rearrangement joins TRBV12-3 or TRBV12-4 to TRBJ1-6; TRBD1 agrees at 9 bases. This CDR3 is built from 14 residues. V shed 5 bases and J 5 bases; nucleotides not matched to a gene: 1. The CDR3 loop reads CASSRDRDNSPLHF. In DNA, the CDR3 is TGTGCCAGCAGTCGGGACAGGGATAATTCACCCCTCCACTTT.

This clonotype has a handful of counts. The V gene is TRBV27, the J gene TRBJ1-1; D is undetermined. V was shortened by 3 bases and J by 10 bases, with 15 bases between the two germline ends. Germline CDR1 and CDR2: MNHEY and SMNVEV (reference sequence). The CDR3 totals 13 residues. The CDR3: CASSFVFSNRAFF. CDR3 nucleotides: TGTGCCAGCAGTTTTGTCTTCAGCAATCGAGCTTTCTTT.

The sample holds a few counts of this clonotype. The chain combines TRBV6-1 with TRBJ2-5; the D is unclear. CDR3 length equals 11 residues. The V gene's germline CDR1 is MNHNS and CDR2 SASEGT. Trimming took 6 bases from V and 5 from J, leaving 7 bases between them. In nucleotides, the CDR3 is TGTGCCAGCAGAGAACTGGAGACCCAGTACTTC. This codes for CASRELETQYF.

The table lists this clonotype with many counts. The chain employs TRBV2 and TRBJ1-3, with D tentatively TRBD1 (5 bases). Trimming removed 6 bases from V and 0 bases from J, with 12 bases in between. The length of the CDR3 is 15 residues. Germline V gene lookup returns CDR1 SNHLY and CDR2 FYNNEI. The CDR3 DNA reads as TGTGCCAGCAGGGCCGACAGCCTCTCTGGAAACACCATATATTTT. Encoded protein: CASRADSLSGNTIYF.

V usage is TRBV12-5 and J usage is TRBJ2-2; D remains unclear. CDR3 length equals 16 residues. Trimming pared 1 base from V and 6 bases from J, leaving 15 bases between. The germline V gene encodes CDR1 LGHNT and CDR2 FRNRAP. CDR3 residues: CASGLDRSAHPGELFF. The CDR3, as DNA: TGTGCTAGTGGTTTGGACCGATCCGCCCACCCCGGGGAGCTGTTTTTT.

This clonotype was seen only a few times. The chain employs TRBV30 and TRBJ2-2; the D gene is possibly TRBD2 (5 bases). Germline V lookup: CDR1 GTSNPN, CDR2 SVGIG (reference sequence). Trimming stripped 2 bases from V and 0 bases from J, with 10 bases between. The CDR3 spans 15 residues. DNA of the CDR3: TGTGCCTGGAGTCGTCTAGCCACGAACACCGGGGAGCTGTTTTTT. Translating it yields CAWSRLATNTGELFF.

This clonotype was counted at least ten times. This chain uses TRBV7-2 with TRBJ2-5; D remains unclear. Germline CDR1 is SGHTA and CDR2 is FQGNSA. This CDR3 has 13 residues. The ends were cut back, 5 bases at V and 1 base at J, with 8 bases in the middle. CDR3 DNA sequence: TGTGCCAGCAGCCTACGAGGCCAAGAGACCCAGTACTTC. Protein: CASSLRGQETQYF.

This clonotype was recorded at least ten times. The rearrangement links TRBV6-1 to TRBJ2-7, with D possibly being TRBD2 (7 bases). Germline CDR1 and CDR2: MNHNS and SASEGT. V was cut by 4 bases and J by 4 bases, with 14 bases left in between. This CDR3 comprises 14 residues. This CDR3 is CASSGAGASYEQYF. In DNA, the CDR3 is TGTGCCAGCAGTGGGGCGGGGGCGTCGTACGAGCAGTACTTC.

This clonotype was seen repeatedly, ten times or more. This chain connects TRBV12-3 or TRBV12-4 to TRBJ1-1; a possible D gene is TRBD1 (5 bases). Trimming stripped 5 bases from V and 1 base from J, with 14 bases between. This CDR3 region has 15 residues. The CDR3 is CASSLRRTRNTEAFF. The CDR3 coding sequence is TGTGCCAGCAGTCTCCGGCGGACAAGGAACACTGAAGCTTTCTTT.

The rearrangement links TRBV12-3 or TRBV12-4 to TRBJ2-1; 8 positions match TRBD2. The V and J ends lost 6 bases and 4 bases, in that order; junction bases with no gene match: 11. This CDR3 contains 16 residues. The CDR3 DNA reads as TGTGCCAGCAGAAACACGGGGGGGGCTGGGTACAATGAGCAGTTCTTC. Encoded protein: CASRNTGGAGYNEQFF.

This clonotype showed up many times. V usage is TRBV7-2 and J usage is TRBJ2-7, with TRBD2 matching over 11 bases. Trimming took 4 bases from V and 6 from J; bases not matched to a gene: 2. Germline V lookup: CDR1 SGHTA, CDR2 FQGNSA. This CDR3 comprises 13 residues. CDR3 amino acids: CASSSTSGSEQYF. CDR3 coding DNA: TGTGCCAGCAGCTCAACTAGCGGGAGCGAGCAGTACTTC.

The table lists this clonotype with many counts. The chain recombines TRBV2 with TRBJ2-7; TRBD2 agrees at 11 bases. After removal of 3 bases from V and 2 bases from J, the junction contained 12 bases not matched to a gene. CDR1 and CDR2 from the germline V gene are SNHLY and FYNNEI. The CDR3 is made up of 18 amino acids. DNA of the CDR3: TGTGCCAGCAGTGACTCGACTAGCGGGGCCAAAAATCCCTACGAGCAGTACTTC. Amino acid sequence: CASSDSTSGAKNPYEQYF.

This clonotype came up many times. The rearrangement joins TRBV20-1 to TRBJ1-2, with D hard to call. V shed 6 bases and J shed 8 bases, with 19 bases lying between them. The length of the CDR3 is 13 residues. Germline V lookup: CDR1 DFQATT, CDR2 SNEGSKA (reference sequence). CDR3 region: CSAGGRTLEGYTF. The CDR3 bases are TGCAGTGCAGGAGGTCGCACCCTGGAAGGCTACACCTTC.

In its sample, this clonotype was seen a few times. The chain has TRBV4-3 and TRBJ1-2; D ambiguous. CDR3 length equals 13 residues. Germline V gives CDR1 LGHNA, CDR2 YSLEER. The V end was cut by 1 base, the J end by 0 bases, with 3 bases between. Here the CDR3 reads CASSQGPNYGYTF. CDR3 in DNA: TGCGCCAGCAGCCAAGGACCTAACTATGGCTACACCTTC.

The CDR3 region is CASSFAGASTDTQYF. The CDR3 DNA is TGTGCCAGCAGTTTCGCAGGGGCTAGCACAGATACGCAGTATTTT. This rearrangement joins TRBV28 to TRBJ2-3; D possibly corresponds to TRBD1 (6 bases). Trimming cost V 3 bases and J 0 bases, with 10 bases left between them. This CDR3 contains 15 residues. Germline values: CDR1 MDHEN, CDR2 SYDVKM.

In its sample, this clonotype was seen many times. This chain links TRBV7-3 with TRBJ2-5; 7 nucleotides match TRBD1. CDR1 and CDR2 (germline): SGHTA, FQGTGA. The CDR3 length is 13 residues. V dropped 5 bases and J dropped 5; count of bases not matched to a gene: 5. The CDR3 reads CASSRQGGETQYF. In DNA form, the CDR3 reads TGTGCCAGCAGCCGACAGGGCGGGGAGACCCAGTACTTC.

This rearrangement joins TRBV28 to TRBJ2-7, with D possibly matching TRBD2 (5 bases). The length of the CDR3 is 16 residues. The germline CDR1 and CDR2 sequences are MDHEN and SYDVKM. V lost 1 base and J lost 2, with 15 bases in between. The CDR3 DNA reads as TGTGCCAGCAGTTTATATTTCGGGAACAGCACCTACGAGCAGTACTTC. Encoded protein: CASSLYFGNSTYEQYF.

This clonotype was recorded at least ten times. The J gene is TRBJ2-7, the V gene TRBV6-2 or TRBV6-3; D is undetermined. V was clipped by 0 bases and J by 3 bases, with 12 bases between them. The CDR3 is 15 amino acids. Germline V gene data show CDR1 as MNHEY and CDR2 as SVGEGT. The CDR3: CASSYSSKLFYEQYF. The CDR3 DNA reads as TGTGCCAGCAGTTACTCGAGCAAACTGTTCTACGAGCAGTACTTC.

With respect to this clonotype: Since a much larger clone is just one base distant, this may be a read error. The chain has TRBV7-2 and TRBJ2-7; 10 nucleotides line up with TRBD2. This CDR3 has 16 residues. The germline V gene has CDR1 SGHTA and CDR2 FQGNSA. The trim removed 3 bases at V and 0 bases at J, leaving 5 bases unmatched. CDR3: CASSFGTSALSYEQYF. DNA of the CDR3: TGTGCCAGCAGCTTCGGGACTAGCGCGCTCTCCTACGAGCAGTACTTC. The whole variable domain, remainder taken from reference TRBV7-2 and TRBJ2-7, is GAGVSQSPSNKVTEKGKDVELRCDPISGHTALYWYRQSLGQGLEFLIYFQGNSAPDKSGLPSDRFSAERTGGSVSTLTIQRTQQEDSAVYLCASSFGTSALSYEQYFGPGTRLTVT.

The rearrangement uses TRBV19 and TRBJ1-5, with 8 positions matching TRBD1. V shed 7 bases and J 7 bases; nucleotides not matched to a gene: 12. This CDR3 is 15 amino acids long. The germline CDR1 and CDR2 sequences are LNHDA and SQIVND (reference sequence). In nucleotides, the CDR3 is TGTGCCAGTACCACTGGCGCAGGGGGCGCCCAGCCCCAGCATTTT. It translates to CASTTGAGGAQPQHF.

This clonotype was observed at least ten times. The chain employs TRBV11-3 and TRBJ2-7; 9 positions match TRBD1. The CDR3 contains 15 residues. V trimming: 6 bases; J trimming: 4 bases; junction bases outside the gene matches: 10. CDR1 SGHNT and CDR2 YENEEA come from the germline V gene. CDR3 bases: TGTGCCAGCAGTATGAGGGAGGACAGGGGTTACGAGCAGTACTTC. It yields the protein CASSMREDRGYEQYF.

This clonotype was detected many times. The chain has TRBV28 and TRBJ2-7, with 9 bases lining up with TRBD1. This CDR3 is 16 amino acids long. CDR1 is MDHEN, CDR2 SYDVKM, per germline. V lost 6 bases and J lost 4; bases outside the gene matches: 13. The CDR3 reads CASRSDRGSLSYEQYF. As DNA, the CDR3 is TGTGCCAGCAGGTCAGACAGGGGGAGTCTTTCATACGAGCAGTACTTC.